A single sample gave rise to the 4 T cell receptor beta chains below, sequenced in a study of cytomegalovirus exposure and HLA in healthy donors. The primer mix had 60 Vbeta and 13 Jbeta primers. Generated by immunoSEQ multiplex PCR, the TCRdb table keeps only in-frame clones and is missing some. The sample includes some 170,000 clones, 72% of them seen just once. Source material: PBMCs. Every receptor here comes from a human donor in good health.

V usage is TRBV13 and J usage is TRBJ2-1; 9 bases align to TRBD2. CDR3 length equals 14 residues. The V gene end was trimmed by 8 bases and the J gene end by 6 bases; junction bases not matched to a gene: 8. Germline V gene lookup returns CDR1 PRHDT and CDR2 FYEKMQ (reference sequence). The CDR3 sequence is CASFPAGGANEQFF. Here the CDR3 DNA reads TGTGCCAGCTTCCCCGCGGGGGGGGCCAATGAGCAGTTCTTC. Complete variable domain (other parts from reference TRBV13 and TRBJ2-1): AAGVIQSPRHLIKEKRETATLKCYPIPRHDTVYWYQQGPGQDPQFLISFYEKMQSDKGSIPDRFSAQQFSDYHSELNMSSLELGDSALYFCASFPAGGANEQFFGPGTRLTVL.

Concerning this clone itself: Other nucleotide sequences in the sample specify the same CDR3. The genes are TRBV7-9 and TRBJ1-5; D is perhaps TRBD1 (5 bases). The CDR3 is 13 amino acids. The germline V gene has CDR1 SEHNR and CDR2 FQNEAQ (reference sequence). The V and J ends lost 3 bases and 5 bases respectively, with 8 bases between them. CDR3 in DNA: TGTGCCAGCAGCTTGGGGGGGGATCAGCCCCAGCATTTT. Translated: CASSLGGDQPQHF.

This clone was seen only once. The chain links TRBV11-2 to TRBJ1-2, with 7 bases aligning to TRBD1. The trim removed 3 bases at V and 4 bases at J, leaving 8 bases unmatched. Germline V gives CDR1 SGHAT, CDR2 FQNNGV. The CDR3 runs 15 residues. CDR3: CASSLGYRGPYGYTF. The CDR3 region has the DNA TGTGCCAGCAGCTTGGGCTACAGGGGACCCTATGGCTACACCTTC.

This clone appeared once. The gene calls are TRBV4-2 and TRBJ1-3; D ambiguous. From germline, CDR1 is LGHNA and CDR2 YNFKEQ. With 0 bases removed from V and 5 bases from J, the gap between germline ends came to 8 bases. This CDR3 comprises 14 residues. CDR3 sequence (DNA): TGTGCCAGCAGCCAAGATAGGAGGAGAAACACCATATATTTT. Residues: CASSQDRRRNTIYF.